Below are 21 T cell receptor beta chains sequenced from a single sample in a study of cytotoxic CD8 clonotypes in ibrutinib-treated CLL. Generated by immunoSEQ multiplex PCR, the TCRdb table keeps only in-frame clones and is missing some. The sample has approximately 130,000 clones, approximately 81% seen once; the top ten hold about 3.3%. This specimen consisted of PBMCs, obtained after 24 months of ibrutinib treatment. These receptors came from a human donor with chronic lymphocytic leukemia.

This CDR3 is CASSADTDSFSYEQYF. The CDR3 DNA follows: TGTGCCAGCAGCGCAGACACCGACTCCTTCTCCTACGAGCAGTACTTC. The chain links TRBV9 to TRBJ2-7; D remains unclear. CDR1 is SGDLS and CDR2 is YYNGEE in the germline V gene. V was trimmed by 3 bases and J by 0 bases, leaving 16 bases between them. The CDR3 runs to 16 residues.

This sequence joins TRBV6-4 and TRBJ1-1; 11 positions match TRBD1. This CDR3 has 13 residues. V shed 5 bases and J 8 bases; nucleotides not matched to a gene: 4. Per the germline V gene, CDR1 is MRHNA and CDR2 is SNTAGT. This CDR3 is CASSRDRGSEAFF. Here the CDR3 DNA reads TGTGCCAGCAGTAGGGACAGGGGGTCCGAAGCTTTCTTT.

CDR3 region: CASSLGQTAPGPRFF. CDR3 DNA: TGCGCCAGCAGCTTGGGACAGACGGCCCCGGGCCCACGGTTCTTC. This chain links TRBV5-1 with TRBJ2-1; TRBD1 might be the D (5 bases). V was shortened by 0 bases and J by 15 bases, with 22 bases between the two germline ends. Germline values: CDR1 SGHRS, CDR2 YFSETQ. This CDR3 contains 15 residues.

This chain connects TRBV9 to TRBJ2-3, with D uncertain. The CDR3 is made up of 14 amino acids. V lost 0 bases, J lost 0 bases, and 5 bases lay in between. Germline V lookup: CDR1 SGDLS, CDR2 YYNGEE. The CDR3 DNA sequence: TGTGCCAGCAGCGTAGGCCAGAGCACAGATACGCAGTATTTT. Residues: CASSVGQSTDTQYF.

This chain connects TRBV5-4 to TRBJ1-6; TRBD1 matches 9 bases. J gave up 10 bases and V 0 bases, and 2 bases lay outside the gene matches. This CDR3 region has 14 residues. Germline V lookup: CDR1 SGHNT, CDR2 YYREEE (reference sequence). The chain's CDR3 is CASSLGTGVSPLHF. The CDR3 DNA follows: TGTGCCAGCAGCTTGGGGACAGGGGTATCACCCCTCCACTTT.

The chain joins TRBV7-2 to TRBJ2-7; D may be TRBD2 (6 bases). Germline CDR1 reads SGHTA; CDR2 reads FQGNSA. The V end was cut by 1 base, the J end by 5 bases, with 12 bases between. There are 14 residues in the CDR3. CDR3 amino acids: CASSLGMRRDEQYF. CDR3 nucleotide sequence: TGTGCCAGCAGCTTAGGAATGAGGAGGGACGAGCAGTACTTC.

The chain combines TRBV27 with TRBJ2-6; tentative D call: TRBD1 (5 bases). The length of the CDR3 is 17 residues. CDR1 is MNHEY, CDR2 SMNVEV, per germline (reference sequence). Trimming pared 3 bases from V and 5 bases from J, leaving 17 bases between. CDR3 nucleotide sequence: TGTGCCAGCAGTTTGGAAATCTGGGGCGGTAGGGCCAACGTCCTGACTTTC. Encoded protein: CASSLEIWGGRANVLTF.

The genes are TRBV19 and TRBJ2-3; TRBD2 aligns across 9 bases. V shed 6 bases, J shed 2 bases, and the junction held 6 bases outside the gene matches. Germline V gene data show CDR1 as LNHDA and CDR2 as SQIVND (reference sequence). CDR3 length: 15 residues. The CDR3 sequence is CASRGLAGNTDTQYF. In DNA, the CDR3 is TGTGCCAGTAGGGGGCTAGCGGGGAACACAGATACGCAGTATTTT.

The chain has TRBV19 and TRBJ1-1; the D is unclear. V lost 7 bases to trimming and J lost 1 base, with 19 bases between them. This CDR3 comprises 16 residues. Germline V gives CDR1 LNHDA, CDR2 SQIVND (reference sequence). Here the CDR3 DNA reads TGTGCCAGTAACCCCAGGTTCGTAGAGGCGAACACTGAAGCTTTCTTT. Translated: CASNPRFVEANTEAFF. The entire variable domain, with the rest obtained from reference TRBV19 and TRBJ1-1, is as follows: DGGITQSPKYLFRKEGQNVTLSCEQNLNHDAMYWYRQDPGQGLRLIYYSQIVNDFQKGDIAEGYSVSREKKESFPLTVTSAQKNPTAFYLCASNPRFVEANTEAFFGQGTRLTVV.

The rearrangement links TRBV19 to TRBJ1-5, with a possible D match to TRBD1 (5 bases). V lost 9 bases, J lost 2 bases, and 11 bases lay in between. CDR1 is LNHDA and CDR2 is SQIVND in the germline V gene (reference sequence). The CDR3 totals 13 residues. CDR3 sequence: CARGARGNQPQHF. In DNA, the CDR3 is TGTGCCAGAGGGGCCCGGGGCAATCAGCCCCAGCATTTT. The full variable domain, completed using reference TRBV19 and TRBJ1-5, is DGGITQSPKYLFRKEGQNVTLSCEQNLNHDAMYWYRQDPGQGLRLIYYSQIVNDFQKGDIAEGYSVSREKKESFPLTVTSAQKNPTAFYLCARGARGNQPQHFGDGTRLSIL.

CDR3 sequence reads: CASSQVQEETQYF. CDR3 in DNA: TGCGCCAGCAGCCAAGTACAGGAAGAGACCCAGTACTTC. The gene calls are TRBV4-3 and TRBJ2-5, with D perhaps TRBD1 (5 bases). This CDR3 comprises 13 residues. Germline V gene lookup returns CDR1 LGHNA and CDR2 YSLEER. The V gene lost 1 base and the J gene lost 3 bases, with 6 bases spanning the gap.

The table lists this clone with a few counts. The CDR3 bases are TGTGCCAGCAGTGAAGGGTTGACGTTCACCTACGAGCAGTACTTC. Translated: CASSEGLTFTYEQYF. The rearrangement joins TRBV6-1 to TRBJ2-7; D unclear. Germline CDR1 reads MNHNS; CDR2 reads SASEGT. Trimming cost V 1 base and J 2 bases, with 12 bases left between them. This CDR3 is 15 amino acids long.

The V gene is TRBV16, the J gene TRBJ1-5; 7 positions match TRBD1. The CDR3 is 15 residues long. Germline CDR1 is KGHSY and CDR2 is FQNENV. With V trimmed by 4 bases and J by 3 bases, 6 bases remained unmatched. This CDR3 reads CASSPRDSYNQPQHF. CDR3 nucleotide sequence: TGTGCCAGCAGCCCGAGGGACAGTTACAATCAGCCCCAGCATTTT.

V gene TRBV27 combines with J gene TRBJ2-5; perhaps TRBD1 as D (5 bases). CDR3 length: 15 residues. Trimming shortened V by 6 bases and J by 0 bases, and 14 bases separated the two germline ends. Per germline, CDR1 MNHEY and CDR2 SMNVEV (reference sequence). The CDR3 is CASRRLQGHQETQYF. CDR3 in DNA: TGTGCCAGCAGACGACTTCAGGGCCACCAAGAGACCCAGTACTTC.

This clone appeared a single time. The J gene is TRBJ1-2, the V gene TRBV5-1; TRBD1 is a possible D gene (6 bases). The CDR3 length is 14 residues. Germline CDR1 reads SGHRS; CDR2 reads YFSETQ. V lost 3 bases to trimming and J lost 8 bases, with 17 bases between them. CDR3 loop: CASSWTDRPEGYTF. CDR3 in DNA: TGCGCCAGCAGCTGGACCGACAGGCCCGAGGGCTACACCTTC.

Points on this clone: The junction shows a germline mismatch at one end, possibly a read error. The rearrangement links TRBV28 to TRBJ2-4; D possibly corresponds to TRBD2 (5 bases). The CDR3 is 11 residues long. Germline CDR1 reads MDHEN; CDR2 reads SYDVKM. For the CDR3, the DNA is TGTGCCAGCAGTTCCCGGCGGGCGACGGACTTC. Its translation: CASSSRRATDF.

The J gene is TRBJ2-7, the V gene TRBV29-1; 7 bases agree with TRBD1. The CDR3 sequence is 14 residues long. V was clipped by 4 bases and J by 2 bases; unmatched bases: 8. Germline V gene data show CDR1 as SQVTM and CDR2 as ANQGSEA. The CDR3 region is CSVGGQLGTYEQYF. The CDR3 DNA reads TGCAGCGTTGGGGGACAGTTGGGGACCTACGAGCAGTACTTC.

The table lists this clone with a count of one. This sequence joins TRBV27 and TRBJ2-3, with D tentatively TRBD1 (6 bases). Deletions cut 5 bases from V and 0 bases from J, with 12 bases between. The CDR3 is made up of 15 amino acids. Germline CDR1 MNHEY, CDR2 SMNVEV (reference sequence). CDR3 bases: TGTGCCAGCAGTCCCTGGACAGCTAGCACAGATACGCAGTATTTT. Protein sequence: CASSPWTASTDTQYF.

V usage is TRBV5-1 and J usage is TRBJ2-5, with D perhaps TRBD1 or TRBD2 (5 bases each). The V and J ends lost 3 bases and 7 bases respectively, with 25 bases between them. Germline loops: CDR1 SGHRS, CDR2 YFSETQ. This CDR3 comprises 17 residues. The CDR3 is CASSWLKRDASPGTQYF. In DNA form, the CDR3 reads TGCGCCAGCAGCTGGCTGAAACGGGACGCCTCGCCGGGGACCCAGTACTTC.

The rearrangement links TRBV10-2 to TRBJ2-1, with TRBD1 matching 8 bases. Trimming cost V 2 bases and J 9 bases; bases outside gene matches: 9. The CDR3 has 15 residues. Germline CDR1 and CDR2: WSHSY and SAAADI. CDR3 DNA sequence: TGCGCCAGCAGTGAGGGGGACAGGACAATGAGTGAGCAGTTCTTC. This gives the protein CASSEGDRTMSEQFF.

The CDR3 coding sequence is TGTGCCAGCAGTTTATCGTCCGGGGCGCGAGGGGCTACAGATACGCAGTATTTT. The encoded protein is CASSLSSGARGATDTQYF. The rearrangement links TRBV27 to TRBJ2-3; D is perhaps TRBD1 or TRBD2 (5 bases each). In germline, CDR1 is MNHEY, CDR2 SMNVEV (reference sequence). The CDR3 totals 18 residues. Trimming stripped 0 bases from V and 3 bases from J, with 19 bases between.